A selection of T cell receptor beta chains follows, all from one sample in a study of OX40 agonist ivuxolimab in advanced cancers. Method: immunoSEQ multiplex PCR; TCRdb's copy keeps in-frame clones and lacks some. The profile shows tens of thousands of clones, approximately 81% of them singletons. The sequencing here drew on CD4+ or CD8+ T cells sorted from blood, taken in a trial of the OX40 agonist ivuxolimab. All receptors derive from an adult with an advanced solid tumor such as melanoma, head and neck, liver or kidney cancer. CDR3s include the opening cysteine and the closing phenylalanine or tryptophan. A D gene is named only where the DNA matches it firmly. The size entry is marked missing in some rows and otherwise reads once, few, many or a size class.

- | TRBJ2-7 | TRBV5-6 | - | TGTGCCAGCAGCTTGGCAGGGGGACTGTCCTACGAGCAGTACTTC | CASSLAGGLSYEQYF
TRBD2 | TRBJ2-5 | TRBV7-2 | once | TGTGCCAGCAGCTTAAATACCGGGGGGGCCGGAGAGACCCAGTACTTC | CASSLNTGGAGETQYF
TRBD1 | TRBJ1-1 | TRBV7-3 | - | TGTGCCAGCAGCTTAAGTAGGGACAGGGAAGCTTTCTTT | CASSLSRDREAFF
- | TRBJ2-5 | TRBV11-2 | - | TGTGCCAGCAGCTTAGCTGGGCAGTCACAAGAGACCCAGTACTTC | CASSLAGQSQETQYF
TRBD2 | TRBJ2-2 | TRBV6-6 | - | TGTGCCAGCAGTTACGCGGGAGTTAGGACCGGGGAGCTGTTTTTT | CASSYAGVRTGELFF
TRBD1 | TRBJ1-2 | TRBV19 | - | TGTGCCAGTAGTAGGGACAGGGGGCCCCGCACCTTC | CASSRDRGPRTF
- | TRBJ1-2 | TRBV19 | - | TGTGCCAGTAGTGGTCAGAACTATGGCTACACCTTC | CASSGQNYGYTF
- | TRBJ1-6 | TRBV23-1 | - | TGCGCCAGCAGTCAAGAGGGGGTAAAAAATTCACCCCTCCACTTT | CASSQEGVKNSPLHF
TRBD1 | TRBJ1-5 | TRBV28 | few | TGTGCCAGCAGCTTGGTCCGGGGGACAGGGGGGAGCAATCAGCCCCAGCATTTT | CASSLVRGTGGSNQPQHF
TRBD1 | TRBJ2-3 | TRBV29-1 | - | TGCAGCGTTGGGCTAGACAGGGTTACTACAGATACGCAGTATTTT | CSVGLDRVTTDTQYF
- | TRBJ1-5 | TRBV1 | - | TGCGCCAGCAGCCAGGGGACAGAAAATAGCAATCAGCCCCAGCATTTT | CASSQGTENSNQPQHF
- | TRBJ1-2 | TRBV27 | - | TGTGCCAGCAGTTTATCGTTTCGGTGGGGAGGGACCTATGGCTACACCTTC | CASSLSFRWGGTYGYTF
- | TRBJ1-4 | TRBV5-1 | once | TGCGCCAGCAGCTTGAATGGTCCTAATGAAAAACTGTTTTTT | CASSLNGPNEKLFF
- | TRBJ2-5 | TRBV7-8 | - | TGTGCCAGCAGCTTATTAGCTAGCCCGGTTGGAGAGACCCAGTACTTC | CASSLLASPVGETQYF
- | TRBJ2-4 | TRBV4-2 | - | TGTGCCAGCAGCCAAGATTTATCCAGGGAAAACATTCAGTACTTC | CASSQDLSRENIQYF
- | TRBJ1-4 | TRBV4-1 | - | TGCGCCAGCAGTTTCAGGTCACCTGCAACTAATGAAAAACTGTTTTTT | CASSFRSPATNEKLFF
- | TRBJ2-2 | TRBV2 | - | TGTGCCAGCATTGGAGGAGGGGCCCCTGGGGAGCTGTTTTTT | CASIGGGAPGELFF
- | TRBJ2-5 | TRBV6-9 | - | TGTGCCAGCGGGCGGGGAACCCAGTACTTC | CASGRGTQYF
TRBD1 | TRBJ2-2 | TRBV9 | once | TGTGCCAGCAGCCCGACAGGGTGGAACACCGGGGAGCTGTTTTTT | CASSPTGWNTGELFF
TRBD1 | TRBJ1-2 | TRBV18 | - | TGTGCCAGCTCATTCACGATGGGACAGGGTGGAGATTATGGCTACACCTTC | CASSFTMGQGGDYGYTF
- | TRBJ1-1 | TRBV18 | - | TGTGCCAGCTCACCGATTACAGGGTCGGACACTGAAGCTTTCTTT | CASSPITGSDTEAFF
TRBD1 | TRBJ1-1 | TRBV6-6 | once | TGTGCCAGCAGTTACTTTTCGACAGGGGAAGGCACTGAAGCTTTCTTT | CASSYFSTGEGTEAFF
- | TRBJ2-2 | TRBV7-7 | - | TGTGCTAGCAGCTCCTCGAACACCGGGGAGCTGTTTTTT | CASSSSNTGELFF
- | TRBJ1-4 | TRBV19 | - | TGTGCCAGTAGTTGGAGGGTGGATAATGAAAAACTGTTTTTT | CASSWRVDNEKLFF
- | TRBJ2-1 | TRBV13 | - | TGTGCCAGCAGCTTAGAGGGGGGGAAAGAGGAGCAGTTCTTC | CASSLEGGKEEQFF
- | TRBJ2-7 | TRBV12-5 | few | TGTGCTAGTGGCCCAGGGGTCTACGAGCAGTACTTC | CASGPGVYEQYF
TRBD2 | TRBJ2-7 | TRBV27 | - | TGTGCCAGCAGTTGGGCGGGGGGCACATACGAGCAGTACTTC | CASSWAGGTYEQYF
- | TRBJ2-2 | TRBV7-6 | - | TGTGCCAGCAGCCGCACACGGAACACCGGGGAGCTGTTTTTT | CASSRTRNTGELFF
- | TRBJ2-1 | TRBV9 | - | TGTGCCAGCAGCGCCCAAGCGGCGAGCTCCTACAATGAGCAGTTCTTC | CASSAQAASSYNEQFF
TRBD1 | TRBJ1-5 | TRBV28 | - | TGTGCCAGCAGATCAACAGGGGAGAATCAGCCCCAGCATTTT | CASRSTGENQPQHF
- | TRBJ1-1 | TRBV9 | - | TGTGCCAGCAGCGTAGGGGGCGATGTCACTGAAGCTTTCTTT | CASSVGGDVTEAFF
- | TRBJ1-3 | TRBV13 | - | TGTGCCAGCAGCTCGTTAGATATGTGGGAAAACACCATATATTTT | CASSSLDMWENTIYF
- | TRBJ1-1 | TRBV7-2 | - | TGTGCCAGCAGCTTAGTGCCGGGGGCGAGAACTGAAGCTTTCTTT | CASSLVPGARTEAFF
TRBD2 | TRBJ2-7 | TRBV7-6 | - | TGTGCCAGCAGCTTAAGGCCGGAACTAGCGGGGGAGACCTACGAGCAGTACTTC | CASSLRPELAGETYEQYF
- | TRBJ2-5 | TRBV9 | - | TGTGCCAGCAGCGTAGGAGGGGCAGGGGGGCTTGAGACCCAGTACTTC | CASSVGGAGGLETQYF
TRBD2 | TRBJ2-7 | TRBV27 | - | TGTGCCAGCAGTTTAGTCCTAGCGGACACCTACGAGCAGTACTTC | CASSLVLADTYEQYF
TRBD2 | TRBJ2-3 | TRBV6-5 | - | TGTGCCAGCAGTTACTCCGGACTAGCGGCAGATACGCAGTATTTT | CASSYSGLAADTQYF
- | TRBJ1-4 | TRBV5-1 | - | TGCGCCAGCAGCTCCCAGGGCGGATTCGGCGAAAAACTGTTTTTT | CASSSQGGFGEKLFF
TRBD1 | TRBJ2-3 | TRBV29-1 | - | TGCAGCGCCTACAGGGGAGGCACAGATACGCAGTATTTT | CSAYRGGTDTQYF
TRBD1 | TRBJ2-1 | TRBV5-4 | - | TGTGCCAGCAGCCCCCGGGACAGGGAATTCAGTGAGCAGTTCTTC | CASSPRDREFSEQFF
- | TRBJ1-2 | TRBV28 | few | TGTGCCCTCGGGGGAGCTAACTATGGCTACACCTTC | CALGGANYGYTF
TRBD1 | TRBJ2-7 | TRBV9 | - | TGTGCCAGCAGCGTTGGACAGGGAATCTACGAGCAGTACTTC | CASSVGQGIYEQYF